This T cell receptor beta chain was retrieved from a study of blood T cell repertoires in COVID-19. The overall study: Collection of acute and convalescent COVID-19 samples took place in the United States, Italy and Spain. Sources were T cells, B-cell-depleted T cells, or PBMCs; the material itself was cDNA or gDNA.

V gave up 0 bases and J gave up 1 base; unmatched junction bases: 6. The CDR3 sequence is 17 residues long. The germline V gene has CDR1 SGHRS and CDR2 YFSETQ. In the authors' methods: Reference gene primer amplification gave estimated nucleated cell counts. Profiling relied on immunoSEQ multiplex PCR, and the TCRdb table lists in-frame clones only, not all of them. V and J calls and clone size are copied from that table; D and trimming were computed from the DNA. The sample yields 270,000 or so clones, roughly 84% seen once. This TCR was sampled from a woman under 30 with acute or convalescent COVID-19. The material sequenced was peripheral blood. The chain uses TRBV5-1 and TRBJ2-3; 9 bases line up with TRBD2. This chain's CDR3 is CASSLALAGSGTDTQYF. For the CDR3, the DNA is TGCGCCAGCAGCTTGGCCCTAGCGGGATCTGGCACAGATACGCAGTATTTT.